Sequencing of this T cell receptor beta chain was carried out in a study of T cells in Graves' hyperthyroidism and ophthalmopathy. Amplified TCR beta CDR3 regions derived from RNA transcripts. HTBI primers were the set used in a first-round RT-PCR of the TCR CDR3. TCRdb called the multiplex PCR reads again in MiXCR, with one record for every CDR3 protein. The sample has 600,000 to 800,000 distinct CDR3 sequences; 30% to 40% are singletons. This clonotype has just a few counts. The sequencing sample was made of blood. The clonotype originates from a woman in her 40s with Graves' hyperthyroidism.

DNA of the CDR3: TGCGCCAGCAGCCAAGAGGTTAACTATGGCTACACCTTC. Translated, it gives CASSQEVNYGYTF. The chain uses TRBV5-1 and TRBJ1-2; D uncertain. Germline CDR1 reads SGHRS; CDR2 reads YFSETQ. Trimming cost V 4 bases and J 1 base, with 8 bases left between them. The CDR3 covers 13 residues.